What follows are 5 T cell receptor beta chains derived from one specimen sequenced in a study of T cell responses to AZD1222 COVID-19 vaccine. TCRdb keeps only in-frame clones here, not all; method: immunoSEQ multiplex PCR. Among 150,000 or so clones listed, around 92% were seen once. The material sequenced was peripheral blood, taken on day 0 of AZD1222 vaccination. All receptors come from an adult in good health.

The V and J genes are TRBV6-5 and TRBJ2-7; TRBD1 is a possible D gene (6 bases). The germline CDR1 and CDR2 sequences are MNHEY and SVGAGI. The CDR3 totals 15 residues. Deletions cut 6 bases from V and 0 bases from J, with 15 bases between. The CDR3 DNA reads TGTGCCAGCAGGCGAGGGACACAAGACTCCTACGAGCAGTACTTC. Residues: CASRRGTQDSYEQYF.

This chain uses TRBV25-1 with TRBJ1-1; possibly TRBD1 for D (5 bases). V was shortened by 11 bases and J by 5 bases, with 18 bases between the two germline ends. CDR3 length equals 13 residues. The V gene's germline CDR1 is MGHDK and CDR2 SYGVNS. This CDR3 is CACEVSGRTEAFF. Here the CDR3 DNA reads TGTGCCTGCGAGGTGTCAGGGCGGACTGAAGCTTTCTTT. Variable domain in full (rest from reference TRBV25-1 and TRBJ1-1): EADIYQTPRYLVIGTGKKITLECSQTMGHDKMYWYQQDPGMELHLIHYSYGVNSTEKGDLSSESTVSRIRTEHFPLTLESARPSHTSQYLCACEVSGRTEAFFGQGTRLTVV.

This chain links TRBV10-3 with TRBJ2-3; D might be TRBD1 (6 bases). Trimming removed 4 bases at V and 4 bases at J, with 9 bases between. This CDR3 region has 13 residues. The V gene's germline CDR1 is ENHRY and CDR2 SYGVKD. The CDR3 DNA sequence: TGTGCCATCAGTGCCAGGGGCGCAGATACGCAGTATTTT. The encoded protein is CAISARGADTQYF.

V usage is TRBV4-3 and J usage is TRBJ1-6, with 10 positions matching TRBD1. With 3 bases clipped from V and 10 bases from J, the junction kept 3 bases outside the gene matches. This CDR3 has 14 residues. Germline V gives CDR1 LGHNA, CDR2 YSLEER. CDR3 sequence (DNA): TGCGCCAGCAGCCATCCGGGACAGGGGTCACCCCTCCACTTT. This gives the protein CASSHPGQGSPLHF.

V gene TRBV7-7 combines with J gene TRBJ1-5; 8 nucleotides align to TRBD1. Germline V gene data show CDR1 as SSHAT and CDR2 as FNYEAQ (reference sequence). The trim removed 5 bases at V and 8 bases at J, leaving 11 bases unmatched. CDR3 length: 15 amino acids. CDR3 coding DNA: TGTGCCAGCAGCACTCAGACAGGGGCGGGTGAGCCCCAGCATTTT. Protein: CASSTQTGAGEPQHF. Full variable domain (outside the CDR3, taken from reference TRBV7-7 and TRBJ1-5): GAGVSQSPRYKVTKRGQDVTLRCDPISSHATLYWYQQALGQGPEFLTYFNYEAQPDKSGLPSDRFSAERPEGSISTLTIQRTEQRDSAMYRCASSTQTGAGEPQHFGDGTRLSIL.